This is a list of T cell receptor beta chains from one sample in a study of regulatory T cells in long-lasting Graves disease. TCRdb used MiXCR to reprocess the multiplex PCR reads, holding one entry per CDR3 protein. The sample carries about 450,000 distinct CDR3 sequences, around 20% recorded once. This specimen consisted of peripheral blood mononuclear cells (PBMCs), obtained when the disease was refractory, from a patient treated with antithyroid drugs. The origin of the receptors is a female donor with Graves disease. CDR3s include the opening cysteine and the closing phenylalanine or tryptophan. The order of the fields is V gene, clone size, D gene, J gene, CDR3 protein, CDR3 DNA. A D gene is named only where the DNA matches it firmly. Clone size is not always given. Where it is, it says once, few, many or a class for expanded clones.

V: TRBV30
size: few
D: .
J: TRBJ1-6
CDR3: CAWSARGYNSPLHF
DNA: TGTGCCTGGAGTGCCAGGGGTTATAATTCACCCCTCCACTTT

V: TRBV20-1
size: few
D: TRBD1
J: TRBJ2-7
CDR3: CSASSGTGVYEQYF
DNA: TGCAGTGCCTCCTCGGGGACAGGGGTCTACGAGCAGTACTTC

V: TRBV28
size: many
D: .
J: TRBJ1-1
CDR3: CASTVGALNTEAFF
DNA: TGTGCCAGCACCGTGGGCGCCTTGAACACTGAAGCTTTCTTT

V: TRBV12-3/TRBV12-4
size: many
D: .
J: TRBJ1-2
CDR3: CASSFLSGTPNYGYTF
DNA: TGTGCCAGCAGTTTTCTATCAGGGACACCGAACTATGGCTACACCTTC

V: TRBV28
size: many
D: TRBD1
J: TRBJ2-7
CDR3: CASSSTGVTYEQYF
DNA: TGTGCCAGCAGTTCGACAGGGGTAACCTACGAGCAGTACTTC

V: TRBV7-9
size: few
D: TRBD1
J: TRBJ2-2
CDR3: CASSQAGDRGYTGELFF
DNA: TGTGCCAGCAGCCAGGCGGGCGACAGGGGTTACACCGGGGAGCTGTTTTTT

V: TRBV28
size: many
D: TRBD2
J: TRBJ2-7
CDR3: CASNSGTSGIYEQYF
DNA: TGTGCCAGCAATTCCGGGACTAGCGGGATATACGAGCAGTACTTC

V: TRBV7-6
size: many
D: TRBD1
J: TRBJ1-2
CDR3: CASSSMDRGHGYTF
DNA: TGTGCCAGCAGCTCCATGGACAGGGGGCACGGCTACACCTTC

V: TRBV29-1
size: few
D: .
J: TRBJ1-1
CDR3: CSVAQKVGTEAFF
DNA: TGCAGCGTGGCCCAAAAGGTGGGCACTGAAGCTTTCTTT

V: TRBV6-5
size: many
D: TRBD2
J: TRBJ2-5
CDR3: CASSYSGRGGQETQYF
DNA: TGTGCCAGCAGTTACTCCGGGAGGGGAGGTCAAGAGACCCAGTACTTC

V: TRBV28
size: many
D: TRBD1
J: TRBJ1-2
CDR3: CASSFQLGTAEF
DNA: TGTGCCAGCAGTTTCCAACTCGGGACAGCGGAGTTC

V: TRBV20-1
size: many
D: TRBD2
J: TRBJ2-5
CDR3: CSARDEAGGPMETQYF
DNA: TGCAGTGCTAGAGATGAGGCGGGAGGGCCGATGGAGACCCAGTACTTC

V: TRBV10-3
size: many
D: .
J: TRBJ1-1
CDR3: CAISLGQGNTEAFF
DNA: TGTGCCATCAGCCTGGGGCAGGGGAACACTGAAGCTTTCTTT

V: TRBV7-2
size: many
D: TRBD1
J: TRBJ2-5
CDR3: CASSLSRGRETQYF
DNA: TGTGCCAGCAGCTTAAGCAGGGGGCGAGAGACCCAGTACTTC

V: TRBV28
size: .
D: .
J: TRBJ2-5
CDR3: CASSLPSTKETQYF
DNA: TGTGCCAGCAGTTTACCCTCTACAAAAGAGACCCAGTACTTC

V: TRBV7-2
size: many
D: .
J: TRBJ2-5
CDR3: CASSLGLQLKETQYF
DNA: TGTGCCAGCAGCTTAGGATTGCAGCTGAAAGAGACCCAGTACTTC

V: TRBV27
size: .
D: TRBD1
J: TRBJ2-1
CDR3: CASRRGDRVPEQFF
DNA: TGTGCCAGCAGAAGAGGGGACAGGGTCCCTGAGCAGTTCTTC

V: TRBV6-1
size: few
D: .
J: TRBJ2-7
CDR3: CASRGDLDGYEQYF
DNA: TGTGCCAGCAGGGGGGACTTGGACGGCTACGAGCAGTACTTC

V: TRBV2
size: many
D: TRBD1
J: TRBJ2-5
CDR3: CASSDPGQQETQYF
DNA: TGTGCCAGCAGTGACCCGGGACAGCAAGAGACCCAGTACTTC

V: TRBV2
size: many
D: TRBD1
J: TRBJ1-5
CDR3: CASSVGQGNQPQHF
DNA: TGTGCCAGCAGTGTGGGACAGGGAAATCAGCCCCAGCATTTT

V: TRBV6-2/TRBV6-3
size: many
D: .
J: TRBJ1-5
CDR3: CASTERSMWQPQHF
DNA: TGTGCCAGCACTGAACGTAGCATGTGGCAGCCCCAGCATTTT

V: TRBV2
size: few
D: TRBD2
J: TRBJ2-6
CDR3: CATIAGGLAGSGANVLTF
DNA: TGTGCCACAATAGCGGGGGGACTAGCGGGATCGGGGGCCAACGTCCTGACTTTC

V: TRBV4-2
size: few
D: .
J: TRBJ1-6
CDR3: CASSQQTRDSRSPLHF
DNA: TGTGCCAGCAGCCAACAGACACGGGATTCTCGTTCACCCCTCCACTTT

V: TRBV10-3
size: few
D: TRBD1
J: TRBJ1-1
CDR3: CAIRQGNTEAFF
DNA: TGTGCCATTCGACAGGGAAACACTGAAGCTTTCTTT

V: TRBV15
size: few
D: .
J: TRBJ2-7
CDR3: CATSRGGVSYEQYF
DNA: TGTGCCACCAGCAGAGGGGGAGTTTCCTACGAGCAGTACTTC

V: TRBV20-1
size: .
D: TRBD1
J: TRBJ2-3
CDR3: CSARDVWGQGVTDTQYF
DNA: TGCAGTGCTAGAGATGTGTGGGGGCAGGGGGTCACAGATACGCAGTATTTT

V: TRBV20-1
size: many
D: TRBD2
J: TRBJ2-5
CDR3: CSISRASGAGETQYF
DNA: TGCAGTATCTCGAGGGCCAGCGGAGCGGGGGAGACCCAGTACTTC

V: TRBV7-9
size: few
D: .
J: TRBJ2-7
CDR3: CASSHLDDEQYF
DNA: TGTGCCAGCAGCCACTTGGATGACGAGCAGTACTTC

V: TRBV11-2
size: many
D: TRBD2
J: TRBJ2-7
CDR3: CASSSPTSGRNYEQYF
DNA: TGTGCCAGCAGCTCCCCGACTAGCGGCAGGAACTACGAGCAGTACTTC

V: TRBV29-1
size: many
D: .
J: TRBJ2-7
CDR3: CSVDQTGTGEQYF
DNA: TGCAGCGTTGATCAAACCGGGACGGGAGAGCAGTACTTC

V: TRBV20-1
size: many
D: .
J: TRBJ2-5
CDR3: CSASRGLETQYF
DNA: TGCAGTGCTTCCCGGGGATTGGAGACCCAGTACTTC

V: TRBV3-1
size: .
D: .
J: TRBJ2-5
CDR3: CASSRELETQYF
DNA: TGTGCCAGCAGCCGAGAACTAGAGACCCAGTACTTC

V: TRBV20-1
size: .
D: .
J: TRBJ1-1
CDR3: CSGIQKANTEAFF
DNA: TGCAGTGGTATACAGAAAGCGAACACTGAAGCTTTCTTT

V: TRBV28
size: .
D: TRBD2
J: TRBJ2-5
CDR3: CASRLAGERETQYF
DNA: TGTGCCAGCAGATTAGCGGGAGAGCGGGAGACCCAGTACTTC

V: TRBV27
size: many
D: TRBD1
J: TRBJ1-1
CDR3: CASSLDRGRTEAFF
DNA: TGTGCCAGCAGTTTGGACAGGGGGCGGACTGAAGCTTTCTTT

V: TRBV5-1
size: .
D: .
J: TRBJ1-6
CDR3: CVSSPAGSPLHF
DNA: TGCGTCAGCAGCCCAGCAGGTTCACCCCTCCACTTT

V: TRBV20-1
size: .
D: .
J: TRBJ1-1
CDR3: CSVATLGRLNTEAFF
DNA: TGCAGTGTTGCAACGTTGGGCAGGTTGAACACTGAAGCTTTCTTT

V: TRBV7-2
size: .
D: TRBD2
J: TRBJ2-3
CDR3: CASSLLAGDRGDTQYF
DNA: TGTGCCAGCAGCTTACTAGCGGGAGATCGGGGAGATACGCAGTATTTT

V: TRBV9
size: few
D: .
J: TRBJ1-2
CDR3: CASSPATIWDGYTF
DNA: TGTGCCAGCAGCCCAGCGACTATTTGGGATGGCTACACCTTC

V: TRBV7-2
size: .
D: .
J: TRBJ2-5
CDR3: CASSPAGAGTEETQYF
DNA: TGTGCCAGCAGCCCCGCGGGGGCCGGGACTGAAGAGACCCAGTACTTC

V: TRBV2
size: .
D: .
J: TRBJ1-5
CDR3: CASRADGRGLPQHF
DNA: TGTGCCAGCAGAGCGGACGGGCGCGGGTTGCCCCAGCATTTT

V: TRBV28
size: many
D: .
J: TRBJ1-2
CDR3: CASLPGGEANYGYTF
DNA: TGTGCCAGCCTGCCTGGGGGGGAAGCTAACTATGGCTACACCTTC

V: TRBV4-1
size: once
D: TRBD2
J: TRBJ2-7
CDR3: CASSQEPPRLAGDYEQYF
DNA: TGCGCCAGCAGCCAAGAACCCCCCCGACTAGCGGGTGACTACGAGCAGTACTTC

V: TRBV28
size: many
D: .
J: TRBJ2-7
CDR3: CASSPTLLLHYEQYF
DNA: TGTGCCAGCAGTCCAACCCTCCTGCTGCACTACGAGCAGTACTTC

V: TRBV2
size: many
D: .
J: TRBJ1-1
CDR3: CADKGMNTEAFF
DNA: TGTGCCGACAAGGGTATGAACACTGAAGCTTTCTTT